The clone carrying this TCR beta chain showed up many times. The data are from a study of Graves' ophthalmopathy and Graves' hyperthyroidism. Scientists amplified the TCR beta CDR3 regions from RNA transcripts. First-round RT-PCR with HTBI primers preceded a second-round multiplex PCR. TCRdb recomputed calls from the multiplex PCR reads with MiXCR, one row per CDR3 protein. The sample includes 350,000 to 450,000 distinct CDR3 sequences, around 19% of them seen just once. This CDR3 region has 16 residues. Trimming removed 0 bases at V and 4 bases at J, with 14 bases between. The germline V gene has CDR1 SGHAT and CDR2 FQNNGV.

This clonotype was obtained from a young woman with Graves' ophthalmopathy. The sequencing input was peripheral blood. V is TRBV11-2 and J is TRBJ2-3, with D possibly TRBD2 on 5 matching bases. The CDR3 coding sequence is TGTGCCAGCAGCTTAGATGGGCCCGGGATGTCAGATACGCAGTATTTT. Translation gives CASSLDGPGMSDTQYF.